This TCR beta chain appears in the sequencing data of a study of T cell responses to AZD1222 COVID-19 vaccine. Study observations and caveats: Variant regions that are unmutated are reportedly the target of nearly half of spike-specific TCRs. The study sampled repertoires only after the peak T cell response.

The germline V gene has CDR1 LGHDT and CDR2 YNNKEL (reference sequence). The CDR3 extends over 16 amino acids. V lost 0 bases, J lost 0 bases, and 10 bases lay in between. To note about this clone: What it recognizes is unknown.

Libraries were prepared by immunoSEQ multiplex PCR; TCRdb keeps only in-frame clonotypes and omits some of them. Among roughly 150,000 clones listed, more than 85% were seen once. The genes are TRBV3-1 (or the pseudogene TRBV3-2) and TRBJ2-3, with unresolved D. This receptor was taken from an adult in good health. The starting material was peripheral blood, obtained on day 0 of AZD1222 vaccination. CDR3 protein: CASSQEGSVSTDTQYF. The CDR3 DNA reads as TGTGCCAGCAGCCAAGAGGGGTCAGTTAGCACAGATACGCAGTATTTT.